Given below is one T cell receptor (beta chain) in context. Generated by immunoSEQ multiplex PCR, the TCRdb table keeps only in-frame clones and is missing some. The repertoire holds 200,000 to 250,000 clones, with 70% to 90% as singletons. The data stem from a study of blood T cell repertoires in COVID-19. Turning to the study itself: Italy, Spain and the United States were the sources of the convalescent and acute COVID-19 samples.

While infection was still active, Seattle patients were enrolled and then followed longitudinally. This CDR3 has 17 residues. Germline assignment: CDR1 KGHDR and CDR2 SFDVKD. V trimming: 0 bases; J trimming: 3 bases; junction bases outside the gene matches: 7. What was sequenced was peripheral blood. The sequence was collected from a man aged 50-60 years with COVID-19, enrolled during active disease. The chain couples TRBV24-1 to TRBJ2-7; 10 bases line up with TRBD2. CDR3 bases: TGTGCCACCAGTGATTTGATTAGCGGGGGGCATTACTACGAGCAGTACTTC. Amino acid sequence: CATSDLISGGHYYEQYF.